Listed below are T cell receptor beta chains from one sample, sequenced in a study of blood T cell repertoires in COVID-19. The table came from immunoSEQ multiplex PCR; TCRdb's copy has only in-frame clones and leaves some out. The sample lists more than 300,000 clones, roughly four fifths occurring once. The specimen was PBMCs or T cells enriched from blood (not recorded which). These receptors came from a woman between 45 and 65 years old who had recovered from COVID-19. CDR3s include the opening cysteine and the closing phenylalanine or tryptophan. A D gene is named only where the DNA matches it firmly. Clone size, where shown, is once, few, many, or a class for clones that have expanded.

NA | TRBJ2-5 | TRBV3-1/TRBV3-2 | NA | CASSAGPETQYF | TGTGCCAGCAGCGCAGGGCCGGAGACCCAGTACTTC
NA | TRBJ1-2 | TRBV4-3 | NA | CASSPGRHPLSGYTF | TGCGCCAGCAGCCCAGGAAGACATCCCCTGAGTGGCTACACCTTC
few | TRBJ2-1 | TRBV7-9 | TRBD2 | CASSRPGLAGGLNEQFF | TGTGCCAGCAGCCGTCCCGGACTAGCGGGAGGGTTAAATGAGCAGTTCTTC
NA | TRBJ1-2 | TRBV2 | TRBD1 | CASSEFNQGGTYGYTF | TGTGCCAGCAGTGAATTTAATCAGGGGGGCACTTATGGCTACACCTTC
NA | TRBJ1-1 | TRBV29-1 | NA | CSVYPGARMNTEAFF | TGCAGCGTTTACCCAGGGGCCCGCATGAACACTGAAGCTTTCTTT
NA | TRBJ1-1 | TRBV19 | NA | CASSRTGMRAFF | TGTGCCAGTAGTAGAACAGGGATGAGAGCTTTCTTT
once | TRBJ1-5 | TRBV29-1 | TRBD1 | CSVGQGMNQPQHF | TGCAGCGTTGGACAGGGAATGAATCAGCCCCAGCATTTT
NA | TRBJ2-1 | TRBV29-1 | TRBD1 | CSVAPLDRAGHEQFF | TGCAGCGTCGCCCCACTGGACAGGGCAGGCCATGAGCAGTTCTTC
few | TRBJ2-1 | TRBV11-2 | TRBD2 | CASSLSGGRDEQFF | TGTGCCAGCAGCTTATCGGGAGGGCGCGATGAGCAGTTCTTC
NA | TRBJ2-7 | TRBV19 | NA | CASSIDAGKLTYEQYF | TGTGCCAGTAGTATAGATGCAGGGAAACTGACCTACGAGCAGTACTTC
few | TRBJ2-2 | TRBV2 | NA | CASSEDPAGLLKNTGELFF | TGTGCCAGCAGTGAGGACCCTGCGGGGTTGCTTAAGAACACCGGGGAGCTGTTTTTT
NA | TRBJ2-5 | TRBV4-1 | TRBD1 | CASSQNRGAETQYF | TGCGCCAGCAGCCAAAACAGGGGAGCGGAGACCCAGTACTTC
once | TRBJ1-4 | TRBV7-9 | NA | CASSPRGGLGEKLFF | TGTGCCAGCAGCCCCCGGGGTGGGCTAGGTGAAAAACTGTTTTTT
NA | TRBJ1-1 | TRBV6-5 | NA | CASRLHTEAFF | TGTGCCAGCAGACTCCACACTGAAGCTTTCTTT
NA | TRBJ1-2 | TRBV25-1 | NA | CASSPFGGRGDGYTF | TGTGCCAGCAGTCCTTTCGGGGGGCGAGGAGATGGCTACACCTTC
NA | TRBJ2-5 | TRBV2 | TRBD1 | CASSRQGAAQETQYF | TGTGCCAGCAGCCGACAGGGGGCAGCGCAAGAGACCCAGTACTTC
NA | TRBJ2-7 | TRBV5-1 | TRBD2 | CASLLSGRVEQYF | TGCGCCAGCCTTCTGAGCGGGAGAGTCGAGCAGTACTTC
once | TRBJ1-5 | TRBV6-1 | NA | CASSEGGGQNNQPQHF | TGTGCCAGCAGTGAGGGGGGGGGACAAAACAATCAGCCCCAGCATTTT
NA | TRBJ2-3 | TRBV30 | TRBD2 | CAWSPRLIAGGPVDTQYF | TGTGCCTGGAGTCCCCGACTCATAGCGGGGGGGCCGGTAGATACGCAGTATTTT
NA | TRBJ1-2 | TRBV5-6 | NA | CASSLTNLYGYTF | TGTGCCAGCAGCTTGACAAATCTCTATGGCTACACCTTC
NA | TRBJ1-5 | TRBV9 | TRBD1 | CASSAWDSPQGGPQHF | TGTGCCAGCAGCGCATGGGACAGCCCCCAGGGTGGGCCCCAGCATTTT
NA | TRBJ1-2 | TRBV12-3/TRBV12-4 | NA | CASSPSGIDGYTF | TGTGCCAGCAGTCCCTCAGGGATAGATGGCTACACCTTC
once | TRBJ1-1 | TRBV5-1 | NA | CASSFQGTENTEAFF | TGCGCCAGCAGCTTTCAAGGGACTGAGAACACTGAAGCTTTCTTT
NA | TRBJ1-1 | TRBV18 | NA | CASSSDRAEAFF | TGTGCCAGCTCGTCTGACAGAGCGGAAGCTTTCTTT
NA | TRBJ2-2 | TRBV6-2/TRBV6-3 | NA | CASSTSSQGSGELFF | TGTGCCAGCAGTACCTCATCTCAGGGCTCCGGGGAGCTGTTTTTT
NA | TRBJ1-2 | TRBV2 | TRBD1 | CASTSPGQGAWGYTF | TGTGCCAGCACCAGTCCGGGACAGGGGGCTTGGGGCTACACCTTC
once | TRBJ2-7 | TRBV11-1 | NA | CASSPSAFAEQYF | TGTGCCAGCAGCCCTAGCGCTTTTGCCGAGCAGTACTTC
once | TRBJ2-5 | TRBV9 | NA | CASSVVGGRETQYF | TGTGCCAGCAGCGTAGTGGGGGGGCGAGAGACCCAGTACTTC
NA | TRBJ1-1 | TRBV29-1 | TRBD1 | CSGGDSQAEAFF | TGCAGCGGCGGGGACAGCCAAGCTGAAGCTTTCTTT
NA | TRBJ1-1 | TRBV9 | NA | CASSVGQGGGAFF | TGTGCCAGCAGCGTAGGGCAGGGCGGTGGAGCTTTCTTT
NA | TRBJ1-3 | TRBV2 | NA | CASRYPKDSSGNTIYF | TGTGCCAGCAGATACCCCAAGGACAGTTCTGGAAACACCATATATTTT
NA | TRBJ2-3 | TRBV19 | TRBD2 | CASSFKAGPDTQYF | TGTGCCAGTAGTTTTAAAGCGGGACCAGATACGCAGTATTTT
NA | TRBJ2-5 | TRBV28 | TRBD2 | CASSFGGRRPETQYF | TGTGCCAGCAGTTTTGGCGGGAGACGGCCAGAGACCCAGTACTTC
NA | TRBJ1-2 | TRBV9 | NA | CASSVDSSPYGYTF | TGTGCCAGCAGCGTAGACAGCTCACCCTATGGCTACACCTTC
once | TRBJ2-1 | TRBV7-3 | TRBD2 | CASSLPPSGRSGNEQFF | TGTGCCAGCAGCTTACCACCTAGCGGGAGATCTGGCAATGAGCAGTTCTTC
NA | TRBJ1-5 | TRBV7-5 | NA | CVRSHTGTGTGTPEGNQPQHF | TGTGTCAGAAGCCATACTGGAACCGGGACAGGGACTCCTGAGGGCAATCAGCCCCAGCATTTT
NA | TRBJ1-1 | TRBV29-1 | NA | CSVSPHGRRDTEAFF | TGCAGCGTTTCGCCGCATGGGAGGCGGGACACTGAAGCTTTCTTT
NA | TRBJ1-3 | TRBV4-1 | TRBD1 | CASSQEGGTGITGNTIYF | TGCGCCAGCAGCCAAGAAGGGGGGACAGGAATCACTGGAAACACCATATATTTT
NA | TRBJ2-5 | TRBV6-5 | NA | CASKRTSHQETQYF | TGTGCCAGCAAAAGGACAAGCCATCAAGAGACCCAGTACTTC
NA | TRBJ2-3 | TRBV12-5 | TRBD1 | CASGIQGITDTQYF | TGTGCTAGTGGTATACAGGGGATCACAGATACGCAGTATTTT
once | TRBJ1-6 | TRBV7-8 | TRBD1 | CASSFEDRGNSPLHF | TGTGCCAGCAGCTTTGAGGACAGGGGTAATTCACCCCTCCACTTT
NA | TRBJ2-5 | TRBV7-2 | TRBD1 | CASSPLPLTGGQETQYF | TGTGCCAGCAGCCCACTCCCTTTGACAGGGGGCCAAGAGACCCAGTACTTC
NA | TRBJ2-7 | TRBV6-2/TRBV6-3 | NA | CASSYLGRTYEQYF | TGTGCCAGCAGTTACCTGGGCAGGACATACGAGCAGTACTTC
NA | TRBJ1-5 | TRBV6-5 | TRBD1 | CASSQTGDWGQPQHF | TGTGCCAGCAGTCAAACAGGGGATTGGGGTCAGCCCCAGCATTTT
NA | TRBJ1-1 | TRBV30 | NA | CAWSVFSEAFF | TGTGCCTGGAGTGTATTCTCTGAAGCTTTCTTT
NA | TRBJ1-1 | TRBV11-2 | NA | CASISLRLPGSRNTEAFF | TGTGCCAGCATCTCCCTGCGGCTCCCCGGGTCGCGGAACACTGAAGCTTTCTTT